This T cell receptor (beta chain) is from a study of OX40 agonist ivuxolimab in advanced cancers. Study in general: Ivuxolimab is a fully human IgG2 antibody that activates OX40 (CD134). The dose of intravenous ivuxolimab that patients received every 2 weeks ranged from 0.01 to 10 mg/kg.

This table comes from immunoSEQ multiplex PCR, and its TCRdb copy is limited to in-frame clones, with some not included. The sample includes tens of thousands of clones, approximately 86% of them seen just once. Patients with a history of autoimmune disease or on systemic immunosuppression were excluded. A word on this clone: Its antigen remains unidentified.

Findings of the study overall: At 0.1 to 3.0 mg/kg and by week 6, CD4+ and CD8+ T cells in the blood had expanded clonally.

Germline loops: CDR1 LNHDA, CDR2 SQIVND (reference sequence). Trimming left V 4 bases short and J 12 bases short, with 16 bases between. This CDR3 spans 13 amino acids. The V gene is TRBV19, the J gene TRBJ2-1; unclear D gene. This TCR derives from an adult with an advanced solid tumor such as melanoma, head and neck, liver or kidney cancer. Material: CD4+ or CD8+ T cells sorted from blood, obtained in a trial of the OX40 agonist ivuxolimab. The CDR3, as DNA: TGTGCCAGTAGTACTTACCCCACCTCCCCGCAGTTCTTC. This sequence encodes CASSTYPTSPQFF.